This T cell receptor beta chain was found in a study of OX40 agonist ivuxolimab in advanced cancers. Overall study context: Patients were dosed intravenously with ivuxolimab at 0.01 to 10 mg/kg every 2 weeks. Three patients responded partially, comprising one with hepatocellular carcinoma and two with cutaneous melanoma.

Study-wide findings and caveats: Patients with a partial response at 0.1-3.0 mg/kg had among the lowest clonal expansion. CD4+ and CD8+ blood T cells expanded clonally by week 6 at 0.1 to 3.0 mg/kg.

Germline CDR1 reads MDHEN; CDR2 reads SYDVKM. The CDR3 has 19 residues. The ends lost 2 bases at V and 3 bases at J; junction bases unmatched: 8. Comment on this clone: The target antigen is unknown.

The table came from immunoSEQ multiplex PCR; TCRdb's copy has only in-frame clones and leaves some out. The data contain over 95,000 clones, roughly 95% of them singletons. The sample in question was CD4+ or CD8+ T cells sorted from blood, obtained in a trial of the OX40 agonist ivuxolimab. The sequence was obtained from an adult with an advanced solid tumor such as melanoma, head and neck, liver or kidney cancer. The gene calls are TRBV28 and TRBJ2-1, with 15 bases identical to TRBD2. CDR3 in DNA: TGTGCCAGCAGTTTAAACCGGACTAGCGGGAGGGCCCTCTACAATGAGCAGTTCTTC. It specifies CASSLNRTSGRALYNEQFF.